Given below is one T cell receptor (beta chain) in context. This record belongs to a study of cytomegalovirus exposure and HLA in healthy donors. Study as a whole: Unique TCR beta sequences numbering 117 million came from 190 million or so T cells in an earlier analysis.

This CDR3 region has 11 residues. With 1 base removed from V and 5 bases from J, the gap between germline ends came to 5 bases. In germline, CDR1 is GTSNPN, CDR2 SVGIG (reference sequence). Primers included in the PCR were 60 Vbeta and 13 Jbeta primers. Clones were sequenced by immunoSEQ multiplex PCR, and TCRdb holds only the in-frame ones, with some missing. This sample yields roughly 120,000 clones, of which around three quarters are seen a single time; about 5% belongs to the top ten. This clonotype was obtained from a man aged 50-60 years in good health and CMV-seropositive. The chain is built from TRBV30 and TRBJ2-5; no reliable D call. The sequencing sample was made of PBMCs. The CDR3 nucleotides read TGTGCCTGGAGTGGCGGTGAGACCCAGTACTTC. Translating gives CAWSGGETQYF. Variable domain in full (rest from reference TRBV30 and TRBJ2-5): SQTIHQWPATLVQPVGSPLSLECTVEGTSNPNLYWYRQAAGRGLQLLFYSVGIGQISSEVPQNLSASRPQDRQFILSSKKLLLSDSGFYLCAWSGGETQYFGPGTRLLVL.